The rows below give T cell receptor beta chains drawn from one sample of a study of cytomegalovirus exposure and HLA in healthy donors. Method: immunoSEQ multiplex PCR; TCRdb's copy keeps in-frame clones and lacks some. The sample consists of just over 200,000 clones, roughly three quarters of them appearing once. Sequenced: PBMCs. Receptors originate from a middle-aged man in good health and CMV-seronegative. The CDR3 runs from the conserved cysteine through the conserved F or W. The D gene is left open where the match is weak. The size field is filled for only some rows; it gives once, few, many or a size class.

TRBD1	once	TRBV4-1	TRBJ2-1	CASSQDTSRTGRNEQFF	TGCGCCAGCAGCCAAGATACGTCCAGGACAGGGCGGAATGAGCAGTTCTTC
NA	NA	TRBV27	TRBJ2-7	CASIQGGEQYF	TGTGCCAGCATCCAGGGAGGCGAGCAGTACTTC
NA	NA	TRBV7-3	TRBJ2-3	CASSASVADTQYF	TGTGCCAGCAGTGCGAGCGTGGCAGATACGCAGTATTTT
TRBD1	NA	TRBV7-8	TRBJ2-3	CASSRRQGATDTQYF	TGTGCCAGCAGCAGACGACAGGGGGCTACAGATACGCAGTATTTT
TRBD2	NA	TRBV4-1	TRBJ2-5	CASSRTRLAGGGQETQYF	TGCGCCAGCAGCCGTACCCGACTAGCGGGAGGCGGACAAGAGACCCAGTACTTC
NA	NA	TRBV9	TRBJ1-2	CASSVDSNYGYTF	TGTGCCAGCAGCGTAGACAGCAACTATGGCTACACCTTC
TRBD1	NA	TRBV7-8	TRBJ2-1	CASSSDRAYNEQFF	TGTGCCAGCAGCTCAGACAGGGCCTACAATGAGCAGTTCTTC
NA	few	TRBV4-2	TRBJ1-2	CASSTGPAGGYTF	TGTGCCAGCAGCACAGGGCCGGCGGGTGGCTACACCTTC
TRBD2	once	TRBV27	TRBJ2-7	CASSQPTSAHSYEQYF	TGTGCCAGCAGTCAACCGACTAGCGCCCACTCCTACGAGCAGTACTTC
TRBD2	NA	TRBV29-1	TRBJ2-2	CSVEGLAGPRELFF	TGCAGCGTTGAAGGGTTAGCGGGTCCCCGGGAGCTGTTTTTT
TRBD1	NA	TRBV28	TRBJ2-7	CASSLFWTGGELRSYEQYF	TGTGCCAGCAGTTTATTCTGGACAGGGGGCGAGTTGAGGTCCTACGAGCAGTACTTC
TRBD1	NA	TRBV5-5	TRBJ2-7	CASSTSGTGKTYEQYF	TGTGCCAGCAGCACGTCCGGGACAGGCAAGACCTACGAGCAGTACTTC
NA	NA	TRBV5-1	TRBJ2-7	CASSIDRSPPYEQYF	TGCGCCAGCAGCATCGACAGGTCCCCCCCCTACGAGCAGTACTTC
NA	NA	TRBV6-1	TRBJ2-7	CASTEGWGDYEQYF	TGTGCCAGCACAGAAGGATGGGGAGACTACGAGCAGTACTTC
NA	few	TRBV4-1	TRBJ1-1	CASSRGGDGQSNKNEAFF	TGCGCCAGCAGCCGAGGGGGAGATGGCCAGTCGAACAAAAACGAAGCTTTCTTT
NA	NA	TRBV7-3	TRBJ1-2	CASSSPGGYGYTF	TGTGCCAGCAGTTCTCCCGGTGGCTATGGCTACACCTTC
NA	NA	TRBV10-3	TRBJ1-2	CAIKPQAGIYGYTF	TGTGCCATCAAACCACAAGCGGGTATATATGGCTACACCTTC
TRBD2	NA	TRBV6-6	TRBJ2-1	CASETGGRNEQFF	TGTGCCAGCGAAACGGGAGGGCGGAATGAGCAGTTCTTC
NA	NA	TRBV25-1	TRBJ1-1	CASTPVGFFYTEAFF	TGTGCCAGCACCCCCGTGGGCTTTTTTTACACTGAAGCTTTCTTT
TRBD2	NA	TRBV27	TRBJ2-3	CASSQLAGGFGDTQYF	TGTGCCAGCAGTCAACTAGCGGGGGGGTTCGGTGATACGCAGTATTTT
NA	NA	TRBV11-2	TRBJ1-6	CASSSDTGPAPALHF	TGTGCCAGCAGCTCAGATACAGGGCCCGCGCCGGCCCTCCACTTT
TRBD1	once	TRBV18	TRBJ2-1	CASSSRQGSSYNEQFF	TGTGCCAGCTCATCTAGACAGGGTAGCTCCTACAATGAGCAGTTCTTC
TRBD1	few	TRBV6-5	TRBJ1-2	CASRVGQGNYGYTF	TGTGCCAGCAGAGTAGGACAGGGTAACTATGGCTACACCTTC
NA	NA	TRBV5-6	TRBJ2-3	CASSLQGGRTDTQYF	TGTGCCAGCAGCTTACAGGGCGGTCGCACAGATACGCAGTATTTT
NA	NA	TRBV6-5	TRBJ2-7	CASSQGHLTYEQYF	TGTGCCAGCAGTCAGGGCCACTTGACCTACGAGCAGTACTTC
NA	few	TRBV6-5	TRBJ1-1	CASSRQAMNTEAFF	TGTGCCAGCAGTCGACAGGCTATGAACACTGAAGCTTTCTTT
TRBD2	NA	TRBV15	TRBJ2-1	CATSRDGLAGYNEQFF	TGTGCCACCAGCAGAGATGGACTAGCGGGATACAATGAGCAGTTCTTC
TRBD2	NA	TRBV7-6	TRBJ2-1	CASSLGTSGRSYNEQFF	TGTGCCAGCAGCTTGGGGACTAGCGGAAGATCCTACAATGAGCAGTTCTTC
NA	few	TRBV11-3	TRBJ2-7	CASSLTTSTREQYF	TGTGCCAGCAGCTTAACCACCTCTACCCGCGAGCAGTACTTC
NA	NA	TRBV7-9	TRBJ2-5	CASSLARADQETQYF	TGTGCCAGCAGCTTAGCGCGGGCAGACCAAGAGACCCAGTACTTC
NA	NA	TRBV7-9	TRBJ1-3	CASSLASRPSGNTIYF	TGTGCCAGCAGCTTAGCTTCGCGTCCCTCTGGAAACACCATATATTTT
NA	NA	TRBV7-3	TRBJ2-5	CASSPDRFESQYF	TGTGCCAGCAGCCCGGACAGATTTGAGTCCCAGTACTTC
NA	NA	TRBV25-1	TRBJ2-7	CASSLQSTYEQYF	TGTGCCAGCAGTTTACAGTCAACCTACGAGCAGTACTTC
NA	NA	TRBV19	TRBJ2-5	CASSQGWETQYF	TGTGCCAGTAGTCAGGGGTGGGAGACCCAGTACTTC
NA	NA	TRBV28	TRBJ1-2	CASSPGVFGYTF	TGTGCCAGCAGCCCCGGGGTCTTTGGCTACACCTTC
NA	NA	TRBV6-1	TRBJ2-7	CASSGPLYEQYF	TGTGCCAGCAGTGGGCCTCTCTACGAGCAGTACTTC
NA	NA	TRBV5-1	TRBJ2-2	CASSTSGSANTGELFF	TGCGCCAGCAGCACCTCCGGGAGCGCGAACACCGGGGAGCTGTTTTTT
NA	NA	TRBV28	TRBJ2-7	CASSLRGYEQYF	TGTGCCAGCAGTTTAAGGGGGTACGAGCAGTACTTC
TRBD2	NA	TRBV9	TRBJ2-5	CASSVGTSVSQETQYF	TGTGCCAGCAGCGTAGGGACTAGCGTTTCCCAAGAGACCCAGTACTTC
TRBD1	NA	TRBV7-8	TRBJ1-4	CASTGDRAEKLFF	TGTGCCAGCACCGGGGACAGGGCTGAAAAACTGTTTTTT